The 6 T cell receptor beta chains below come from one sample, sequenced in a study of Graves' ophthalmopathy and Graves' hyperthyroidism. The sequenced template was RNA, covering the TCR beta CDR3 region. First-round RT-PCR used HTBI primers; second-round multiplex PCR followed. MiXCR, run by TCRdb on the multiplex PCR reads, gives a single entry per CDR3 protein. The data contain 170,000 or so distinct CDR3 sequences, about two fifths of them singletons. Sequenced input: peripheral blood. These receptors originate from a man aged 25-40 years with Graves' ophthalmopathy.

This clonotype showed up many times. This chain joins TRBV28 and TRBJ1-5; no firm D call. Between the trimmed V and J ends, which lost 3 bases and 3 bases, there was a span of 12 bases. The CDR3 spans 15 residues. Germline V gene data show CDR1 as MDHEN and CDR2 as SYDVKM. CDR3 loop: CASSFYQPSNQPQHF. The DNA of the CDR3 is TGTGCCAGCAGTTTTTACCAGCCGTCCAATCAGCCCCAGCATTTT.

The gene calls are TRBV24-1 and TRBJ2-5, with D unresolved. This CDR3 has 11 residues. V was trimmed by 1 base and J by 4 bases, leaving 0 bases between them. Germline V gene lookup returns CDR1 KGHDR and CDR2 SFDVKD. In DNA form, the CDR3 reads TGTGCCACCAGTGATTTAGAGACCCAGTACTTC. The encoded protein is CATSDLETQYF.

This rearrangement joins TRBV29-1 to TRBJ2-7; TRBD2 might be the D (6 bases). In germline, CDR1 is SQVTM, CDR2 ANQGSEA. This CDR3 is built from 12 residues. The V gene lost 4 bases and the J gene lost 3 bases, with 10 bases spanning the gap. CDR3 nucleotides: TGCAGCGTTGTAGTTAGCGGCTACGAGCAGTACTTC. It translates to CSVVVSGYEQYF.

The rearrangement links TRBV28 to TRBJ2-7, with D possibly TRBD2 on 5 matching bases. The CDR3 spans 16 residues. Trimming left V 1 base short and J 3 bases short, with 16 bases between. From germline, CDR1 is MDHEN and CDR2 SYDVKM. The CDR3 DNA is TGTGCCAGCAGTTTATCCGTCGCTAGCATGAACTACGAGCAGTACTTC. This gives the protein CASSLSVASMNYEQYF. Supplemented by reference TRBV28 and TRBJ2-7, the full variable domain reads DVKVTQSSRYLVKRTGEKVFLECVQDMDHENMFWYRQDPGLGLRLIYFSYDVKMKEKGDIPEGYSVSREKKERFSLILESASTNQTSMYLCASSLSVASMNYEQYFGPGTRLTVT.

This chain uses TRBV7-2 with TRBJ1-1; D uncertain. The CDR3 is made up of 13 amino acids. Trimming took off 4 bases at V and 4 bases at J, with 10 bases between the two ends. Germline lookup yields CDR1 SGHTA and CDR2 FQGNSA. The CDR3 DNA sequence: TGTGCCAGCAGCTGGACCTTGGGCACTGAAGCTTTCTTT. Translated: CASSWTLGTEAFF.

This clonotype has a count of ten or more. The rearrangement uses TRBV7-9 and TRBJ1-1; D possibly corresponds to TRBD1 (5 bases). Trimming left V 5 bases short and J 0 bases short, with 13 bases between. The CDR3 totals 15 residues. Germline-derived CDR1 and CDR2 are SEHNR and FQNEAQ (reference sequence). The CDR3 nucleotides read TGTGCCAGCAGCGCGGGACTGACCATGAACACTGAAGCTTTCTTT. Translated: CASSAGLTMNTEAFF. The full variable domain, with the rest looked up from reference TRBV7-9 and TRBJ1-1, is DTGVSQNPRHKITKRGQNVTFRCDPISEHNRLYWYRQTLGQGPEFLTYFQNEAQLEKSRLLSDRFSAERPKGSFSTLEIQRTEQGDSAMYLCASSAGLTMNTEAFFGQGTRLTVV.